Sequencing of this TCR beta chain was carried out in a study of shared clonotypes between healthy human individuals (dated by TCRdb to about 2020). Background for the entire study: The cohort included three men and a couple of women between 18 and 49 years of age. For each donor, CD4 naive and CD4 memory were each run on three plates, CD8 naive on two plates, and CD8 memory on one plate. To increase sequencing depth and limit assay-specific biases, different laboratories used diverse techniques to prepare libraries and sequence TCR repertoires. To estimate repertoire size and how much clonotypes are shared between individuals, the study performed deep sequencing of blood TCR repertoires from a few healthy adults. Each donor's leukapheresis produced roughly between roughly 0.85 and 9.5 billion PBMCs. Findings and caveats that apply to the study as a whole: Sampling was restricted to blood, and TCR repertoires in tissue are likely to differ from TCR repertoires in blood. Rarefaction of sorted-subset datasets indicated incomplete sequencing despite the large sequencing depth. Higher generation probabilities were observed for clonotypes shared by all four sorted-subset donors than for non-shared clonotypes. Naive subsets generally had larger estimated clonotype richness than memory subsets did. Pairwise subsampling led to the expectation that sequencing depth would affect the degree of clonotype sharing among donors. About 5% of naive CD4, roughly 3.5% of naive CD8, 2% to 2.5% of memory CD4, and roughly 0.4% of memory CD8 clonotypes were shared across several donors. The genetic and exposure-history diversity represented was limited by the small number of donors.

Using the deep immunoSEQ assay, multiplex PCR amplified TCR CDR3 regions from genomic DNA. Extracted genomic DNA from each cell subset was spread evenly across all wells of several immunoSEQ 96-well plates, with each plate serving as a replicate. For sorted subsets, around 200 ng genomic DNA, equal to 25,000 to 35,000 T cell genomes, was loaded into each replicate PCR. Purified libraries were quantified with a Qubit 3.0 fluorometer, sized on a Bioanalyzer 2100, and re-quantified with the KAPA Library Quantification kit. Every immunoSEQ 96-well plate was sequenced on a separate single-read 150-cycle Illumina NextSeq 550 flow cell. The study's processing was this. Because only junctional sequences without quality scores were contained in the immunoSEQ output, filtering matching that applied to full-length reads could not be performed. Sequences were annotated with PyIR, a Python wrapper for IgBLAST v1.9, and V/J genes and CDR3 were assigned using IMGT germline references. Reads with weak V/J assignments (E-value above 1e-6), missing CDR3, stop codons, out-of-frame junctions, or ambiguous translated residues were removed. A V3J clonotype was defined by an identical inferred V gene, J gene, and CDR3 amino acid sequence. Percentage overlap between repertoires was computed as shared unique clonotypes divided by the size of the smaller repertoire. Three approaches were used to assess repertoire richness: RTK rarefaction, the Chao1 estimator, and Recon v2.1 estimates of unobserved clonotypes. OLGA was used to compute generation probabilities for all TCRbeta clonotypes that the gDNA method yielded from a handful of donors. TCRdb took over this immuneACCESS table, retaining in-frame rearrangements with V and J assigned. Such tables are incomplete; in checked studies, under half of the missing clones stem from an unresolved V gene, and the remainder is unexplained. The D gene and trimming were derived from the DNA, and the V and J assignments and clone size from that table. The sample includes about 1,500,000 clones, with roughly 96% observed a single time. The ten most abundant clones make up roughly 1.2% of the sample.

With respect to this clone: The specificity of this receptor is unknown. The input lacks base qualities; no much larger clone sits a single base away.

The CDR3, cysteine through phenylalanine, is 13 amino acids long. This entry keeps only the CDR3 DNA: 39 bases, framed from base 1. V loses 5 bases of germline sequence and J loses 7 bases, and the interval between the two ends is 12 bases. Via the germline V gene, CDR1 is SGHTA and CDR2 FQGNSA. Donors were healthy HIV-negative adults with no recently reported acute infections or vaccinations. Every donor was a Caucasian adult residing in Nashville, Tennessee, USA. CD4+ T cells were enriched by magnetic negative selection, after which naive cells were positively selected on CD45RA and the negative fraction was taken as the memory subset. Blood was obtained by leukapheresis, after which PBMCs were separated by Ficoll-Histopaque density gradient centrifugation and cryopreserved in liquid nitrogen vapor phase. Analytical flow cytometry was used to check the purity and quantity of every magnetically sorted T cell population. Genomic DNA was isolated from each sorted fraction and quantified by UV absorbance on a Nanodrop 2000c.

Sequenced: naive CD4+ T cells sorted from blood. The cell subset or site label, read with the paper, signifies: CD45RA+ positively selected. The V and J genes are TRBV7-2 and TRBJ2-4; the D gene cannot be named for sure. The clonotype comes from a man aged 30 to 39 in good health. The CDR3 sequence is CASSPARQNIQYF. The nucleotides are TGTGCCAGCAGCCCCGCACGTCAGAACATTCAGTACTTC.